The rows below give T cell receptor beta chains drawn from one sample of a study of blood T cells in healthy people across ages. MiXCR, run by TCRdb on the 5' RACE reads, gives a single entry per CDR3 protein. The table includes about 840,000 distinct CDR3 sequences, just under 30% detected once. The same data also went into a second study, on T cells of mothers and their children.

Sequenced input: blood. The receptors were gathered from a woman in her thirties or forties in good health. Each CDR3 is given with its conserved first and last residue. D genes are given only for firm matches. Expanded clones are given a class, and other clones once, few, many or no size at all.

J gene | V gene | D gene | clone size | CDR3 protein | CDR3 DNA
TRBJ1-5 | TRBV20-1 | NA | few | CSARSIFGSSRLFSPDQPQHF | TGCAGTGCTAGGTCCATATTTGGGAGCAGTCGCCTATTTAGTCCCGATCAGCCCCAGCATTTT
TRBJ2-5 | TRBV2 | NA | NA | CASSRTGKETQYF | TGTGCCAGCAGCCGAACAGGGAAAGAGACCCAGTACTTC
TRBJ1-2 | TRBV20-1 | NA | NA | CSARLLETNYGYTF | TGCAGTGCTAGGCTCTTAGAAACTAACTATGGCTACACCTTC
TRBJ2-1 | TRBV30 | NA | few | CARSPDFNPYNEQFF | TGTGCCCGGAGTCCGGACTTCAACCCATACAATGAGCAGTTCTTC
TRBJ1-5 | TRBV2 | NA | NA | CASTEIYSNQPQHF | TGTGCCAGCACAGAAATTTATAGCAATCAGCCCCAGCATTTT
TRBJ1-5 | TRBV10-3 | NA | NA | CAISESSTRSDSNQPQHF | TGTGCCATCAGTGAGTCGAGCACACGATCGGATAGCAATCAGCCCCAGCATTTT
TRBJ1-2 | TRBV5-6 | TRBD1 | few | CASSSGQWRGYTF | TGTGCCAGCAGCTCGGGACAGTGGCGTGGCTACACCTTC
TRBJ2-7 | TRBV11-2 | NA | NA | CASSPNRVGDEQYF | TGTGCCAGCAGCCCGAACAGGGTTGGGGACGAGCAGTACTTC
TRBJ2-7 | TRBV7-2 | NA | many | CASSSQGGVAYEQYF | TGTGCCAGCAGCTCACAAGGGGGGGTCGCCTACGAGCAGTACTTC
TRBJ1-4 | TRBV5-1 | NA | many | CASRPGTTNEKLFF | TGCGCCAGCAGACCCGGGACAACTAATGAAAAACTGTTTTTT
TRBJ1-5 | TRBV7-9 | NA | few | CASSHTDSNQPQHF | TGTGCCAGCAGTCATACAGATAGCAATCAGCCCCAGCATTTT
TRBJ2-4 | TRBV3-1 | TRBD1 | NA | CASSSDRDRRNSFYPYNEQYF | TGTGCCAGCAGCTCCGACAGGGATCGCCGTAATTCCTTTTATCCCTACAATGAGCAGTACTTC
TRBJ2-7 | TRBV5-1 | TRBD1 | many | CASSLTGQGVHEQYF | TGCGCCAGCAGCTTGACCGGACAGGGGGTCCACGAGCAGTACTTC
TRBJ1-4 | TRBV15 | NA | NA | CATSRDRLATNEKLFF | TGTGCCACCAGCAGGGACAGACTAGCAACTAATGAAAAACTGTTTTTT
TRBJ2-1 | TRBV3-1 | TRBD2 | NA | CASSQEGGGSYNEQFF | TGTGCCAGCAGCCAAGAAGGCGGGGGGTCCTACAATGAGCAGTTCTTC
TRBJ1-2 | TRBV4-3 | TRBD1 | many | CASSQYRGLNYGYTF | TGCGCCAGCAGCCAATACAGGGGGCTAAACTATGGCTACACCTTC
TRBJ2-1 | TRBV5-1 | TRBD2 | NA | CASSLVASGGALNEQFF | TGCGCCAGCAGCTTGGTGGCTAGCGGGGGGGCTCTCAATGAGCAGTTCTTC
TRBJ1-1 | TRBV3-1 | NA | NA | CASSPWEAGEAFF | TGTGCCAGCTCACCTTGGGAGGCAGGGGAAGCTTTCTTT
TRBJ1-2 | TRBV5-5 | TRBD1 | NA | CVSSLDPTTGPYGYTF | TGTGTCAGCAGCTTGGATCCCACGACAGGGCCCTATGGCTACACCTTC
TRBJ2-7 | TRBV7-9 | NA | few | CASAMGQGIYSEQYF | TGTGCCAGCGCCATGGGGCAGGGGATTTATAGCGAGCAGTACTTC
TRBJ1-6 | TRBV7-3 | NA | NA | CASSLKAKGGERNSPLHF | TGTGCCAGCAGCTTAAAGGCAAAAGGGGGGGAGCGGAATTCACCCCTCCACTTT
TRBJ1-2 | TRBV20-1 | NA | NA | CSARVGVSRDYGYTF | TGCAGTGCTAGAGTTGGGGTCTCGAGGGACTATGGCTACACCTTC
TRBJ2-7 | TRBV6-2/TRBV6-3 | TRBD2 | many | CASKTSEGFPYEQYF | TGTGCCAGCAAGACTAGCGAGGGATTTCCCTACGAGCAGTACTTC
TRBJ2-4 | TRBV7-9 | NA | NA | CASSLWDGLAKNIQYF | TGTGCCAGCAGCTTATGGGACGGACTAGCCAAAAACATTCAGTACTTC
TRBJ2-7 | TRBV7-2 | TRBD1 | NA | CACSIRDSRYEQYF | TGTGCCTGCAGCATCCGGGACAGTCGCTACGAGCAGTACTTC
TRBJ2-6 | TRBV7-2 | NA | NA | CASSFVGGYRLSGANVLTF | TGTGCCAGCAGCTTTGTCGGAGGGTACAGGCTCTCTGGGGCCAACGTCCTGACTTTC
TRBJ2-5 | TRBV30 | NA | NA | CAWSVLIEGTQYF | TGTGCCTGGAGTGTACTGATAGAAGGGACCCAGTACTTC
TRBJ1-2 | TRBV4-1 | NA | many | CASTQSPSIYGYTF | TGCGCCAGCACCCAATCCCCCAGCATCTATGGCTACACCTTC
TRBJ2-1 | TRBV7-2 | NA | many | CASSLVARGGYNEQFF | TGTGCCAGCAGCTTAGTCGCCAGGGGCGGATACAATGAGCAGTTCTTC
TRBJ2-1 | TRBV5-1 | TRBD2 | few | CASSLDLGLANEQFF | TGCGCCAGCAGCTTGGACCTTGGACTAGCGAATGAGCAGTTCTTC
TRBJ1-2 | TRBV7-9 | NA | NA | CASSPQGSPYGYTF | TGTGCCAGCAGCCCACAGGGTAGTCCCTATGGCTACACCTTC
TRBJ2-7 | TRBV5-1 | TRBD1 | few | CASSLAGTGNYEQYF | TGCGCCAGCAGCTTGGCCGGGACAGGGAACTACGAGCAGTACTTC
TRBJ2-7 | TRBV5-1 | NA | many | CASRTASAYEQYF | TGCGCCAGCAGGACCGCCAGCGCCTACGAGCAGTACTTC
TRBJ2-1 | TRBV7-2 | NA | NA | CASSSSAASSYNEQFF | TGTGCCAGCAGCTCCTCAGCGGCTAGCTCCTACAATGAGCAGTTCTTC
TRBJ2-1 | TRBV6-2/TRBV6-3 | NA | many | CASTPMGGKYNEQFF | TGTGCCAGCACCCCGATGGGGGGCAAGTACAATGAGCAGTTCTTC
TRBJ2-5 | TRBV20-1 | TRBD2 | many | CSARGLAGGPKETQYF | TGCAGTGCCAGGGGACTAGCGGGGGGGCCTAAAGAGACCCAGTACTTC
TRBJ2-7 | TRBV28 | NA | NA | CASRFSGVLHEQYF | TGTGCCAGCAGGTTTTCAGGGGTTCTGCACGAGCAGTACTTC
TRBJ1-2 | TRBV5-1 | NA | NA | CAGSLVAGALHGYTF | TGCGCCGGCAGCTTGGTGGCGGGGGCTCTTCATGGCTACACCTTC
TRBJ2-7 | TRBV27 | TRBD1 | few | CASILSQGAGEQYF | TGTGCCAGCATTCTTTCCCAGGGGGCTGGGGAGCAGTACTTC
TRBJ1-2 | TRBV12-3/TRBV12-4 | NA | NA | CVSRTTGSGYTF | TGTGTCAGCAGGACCACAGGGAGCGGCTACACCTTC
TRBJ2-1 | TRBV7-9 | NA | few | CASSFGQGKVRHYNEQFF | TGTGCCAGCAGCTTCGGGCAGGGAAAAGTTCGTCACTACAATGAGCAGTTCTTC
TRBJ1-2 | TRBV4-3 | TRBD1 | many | CASSQSRGLQYGYTF | TGCGCCAGCAGCCAATCCAGGGGGCTACAGTATGGCTACACCTTC
TRBJ1-5 | TRBV6-2/TRBV6-3 | TRBD1 | NA | CASSYSVRDRVFNQPQHF | TGTGCCAGCAGTTACTCTGTCCGGGACAGGGTCTTCAATCAGCCCCAGCATTTT
TRBJ1-1 | TRBV3-1 | NA | NA | CVSSQGRNTEAFF | TGTGTCAGCAGCCAGGGGAGGAACACTGAAGCTTTCTTT
TRBJ2-1 | TRBV6-5 | TRBD1 | few | CASSMDRVAYNEQFF | TGTGCCAGCAGTATGGACAGGGTAGCCTACAATGAGCAGTTCTTC